A selection of T cell receptor beta chains follows, all from one sample in a study of blood T cell repertoires in COVID-19. Clones were sequenced by immunoSEQ multiplex PCR, and TCRdb holds only the in-frame ones, with some missing. The repertoire includes 200,000 or so clones, more than 85% of them detected once, and over 0.75% sits in the top ten. The sample comprised peripheral blood. These receptors originate from a man aged 55-75 years with COVID-19, enrolled during active disease. CDR3s include the opening cysteine and the closing phenylalanine or tryptophan. The D gene is left open where the match is weak. Clone size is shown for a subset of rows, as once, few, many or a class of expanded clone.

v_call: TRBV19
d_call: TRBD2
clone_size: NA
j_call: TRBJ2-3
cdr3_nt: TGTGCCAGTAGTATAAGGCGACTAGCGGGAGTGGATACGCAGTATTTT
cdr3_aa: CASSIRRLAGVDTQYF

v_call: TRBV29-1
d_call: TRBD1
clone_size: once
j_call: TRBJ1-4
cdr3_nt: TGCAGCGTTGAAGGCGTCAGGGGGGAACTGTTTTTT
cdr3_aa: CSVEGVRGELFF

v_call: TRBV30
d_call: TRBD1
clone_size: NA
j_call: TRBJ1-2
cdr3_nt: TGTGCCTGGAGTATATCCGGGACAGGGTATGGCTACACCTTC
cdr3_aa: CAWSISGTGYGYTF

v_call: TRBV27
d_call: TRBD2
clone_size: NA
j_call: TRBJ2-7
cdr3_nt: TGTGCCAGCAGTCCCTCCCCAACTAGCGGCGCCTCCTACGAGCAGTACTTC
cdr3_aa: CASSPSPTSGASYEQYF

v_call: TRBV19
d_call: TRBD2
clone_size: NA
j_call: TRBJ2-7
cdr3_nt: TGTGCCAGTAGTCCCCTAGCGGGGGGTTCCTACGAGCAGTACTTC
cdr3_aa: CASSPLAGGSYEQYF

v_call: TRBV5-1
d_call: TRBD1
clone_size: NA
j_call: TRBJ1-1
cdr3_nt: TGCGCCAGCAGCTCCGACAGGGACGGCGCTTTCTTT
cdr3_aa: CASSSDRDGAFF

v_call: TRBV4-1
d_call: TRBD1
clone_size: NA
j_call: TRBJ2-2
cdr3_nt: TGCGCCAGCAGCCAAGACCGGGACAGGGGGCGAGCCGGGGAGCTGTTTTTT
cdr3_aa: CASSQDRDRGRAGELFF

v_call: TRBV9
d_call: TRBD1
clone_size: NA
j_call: TRBJ2-3
cdr3_nt: TGTGCCAGCAGCGTAGTGGGACAGGGGAATACAGATACGCAGTATTTT
cdr3_aa: CASSVVGQGNTDTQYF

v_call: TRBV2
d_call: TRBD2
clone_size: NA
j_call: TRBJ2-3
cdr3_nt: TGTGCCAGCAGTGGAATTGGCGGGAGGACAGATACGCAGTATTTT
cdr3_aa: CASSGIGGRTDTQYF

v_call: TRBV5-1
d_call: NA
clone_size: NA
j_call: TRBJ1-3
cdr3_nt: TGCGCCAGCAGCTCCCAGGGAGGGAACTCTGGAAACACCATATATTTT
cdr3_aa: CASSSQGGNSGNTIYF

v_call: TRBV30
d_call: NA
clone_size: NA
j_call: TRBJ1-5
cdr3_nt: TGTGCCTGGAGTGTACGGGAGAACCAGCCCCAGCATTTT
cdr3_aa: CAWSVRENQPQHF

v_call: TRBV12-3/TRBV12-4
d_call: TRBD1
clone_size: NA
j_call: TRBJ2-7
cdr3_nt: TGTGCCAGCAGACCCACAGGGGGCGGCGAGCAGTACTTC
cdr3_aa: CASRPTGGGEQYF

v_call: TRBV30
d_call: NA
clone_size: once
j_call: TRBJ1-5
cdr3_nt: TGTGCCTGGAGTGTTCTCGGGAATCAGCCCCAGCATTTT
cdr3_aa: CAWSVLGNQPQHF

v_call: TRBV6-5
d_call: TRBD1
clone_size: NA
j_call: TRBJ2-3
cdr3_nt: TGTGCCAGCATGGACAGGCAGCTCACAGATACGCAGTATTTT
cdr3_aa: CASMDRQLTDTQYF

v_call: TRBV19
d_call: TRBD1
clone_size: NA
j_call: TRBJ2-3
cdr3_nt: TGTGCCAGTAGTAGCGGACGGGACAGGGGACGAGATACGCAGTATTTT
cdr3_aa: CASSSGRDRGRDTQYF

v_call: TRBV2
d_call: NA
clone_size: NA
j_call: TRBJ1-2
cdr3_nt: TGTGCCAGCAGCCAGGGGTTCCCTAACTATGGCTACACCTTC
cdr3_aa: CASSQGFPNYGYTF

v_call: TRBV5-4
d_call: TRBD1
clone_size: NA
j_call: TRBJ1-2
cdr3_nt: TGTGCCAGCAGCGATGGACAGGGCACCTATGGCTACACCTTC
cdr3_aa: CASSDGQGTYGYTF

v_call: TRBV24-1
d_call: TRBD1
clone_size: NA
j_call: TRBJ2-3
cdr3_nt: TGTGCCACCAGTGATGCACAGGGGGCGGGGGATTCCGCAGATACGCAGTATTTT
cdr3_aa: CATSDAQGAGDSADTQYF

v_call: TRBV27
d_call: TRBD2
clone_size: NA
j_call: TRBJ2-3
cdr3_nt: TGTGCCAGCAGTCCGACTCTACCGGGACTAGCGGGAGCAGATACGCAGTATTTT
cdr3_aa: CASSPTLPGLAGADTQYF

v_call: TRBV14
d_call: NA
clone_size: NA
j_call: TRBJ2-1
cdr3_nt: TGTGCCAGCAGCCAAGGGGGGGTAGGAGAGCAGTTCTTC
cdr3_aa: CASSQGGVGEQFF

v_call: TRBV24-1
d_call: NA
clone_size: NA
j_call: TRBJ2-7
cdr3_nt: TGTGCCACCAGTCGCGAGGGAAACTACGAGCAGTACTTC
cdr3_aa: CATSREGNYEQYF

v_call: TRBV4-2
d_call: TRBD2
clone_size: once
j_call: TRBJ2-1
cdr3_nt: TGTGCCAGCAGGTCTCTAGGACTAGTGGTCAATGAGCAGTTCTTC
cdr3_aa: CASRSLGLVVNEQFF

v_call: TRBV11-1
d_call: TRBD2
clone_size: NA
j_call: TRBJ2-3
cdr3_nt: TGTGCCAGCAGCGCGAGACTAGCGGGTAGCACAGATACGCAGTATTTT
cdr3_aa: CASSARLAGSTDTQYF

v_call: TRBV3-1/TRBV3-2
d_call: TRBD2
clone_size: NA
j_call: TRBJ2-1
cdr3_nt: TGTGCCAGCAGCCAGACCATGGACCCCGGGACTAGCAGGAATGAGCAGTTCTTC
cdr3_aa: CASSQTMDPGTSRNEQFF

v_call: TRBV6-5
d_call: TRBD1
clone_size: NA
j_call: TRBJ1-1
cdr3_nt: TGTGCCAGCAGCAGACAGGGGGCGAGCACTGAAGCTTTCTTT
cdr3_aa: CASSRQGASTEAFF

v_call: TRBV5-1
d_call: NA
clone_size: NA
j_call: TRBJ2-6
cdr3_nt: TGCGCCAGCAGCCCGATAGTCTCTGGGGCCAACGTCCTGACTTTC
cdr3_aa: CASSPIVSGANVLTF

v_call: TRBV4-2
d_call: TRBD1
clone_size: NA
j_call: TRBJ1-3
cdr3_nt: TGTGCCAGCAGCCGTGACAGGGCTCCCTCTGGAAACACCATATATTTT
cdr3_aa: CASSRDRAPSGNTIYF

v_call: TRBV14
d_call: TRBD2
clone_size: NA
j_call: TRBJ2-1
cdr3_nt: TGTGCCAGCAGCCAACTCGGGACTAGCTACAATGAGCAGTTCTTC
cdr3_aa: CASSQLGTSYNEQFF

v_call: TRBV28
d_call: NA
clone_size: once
j_call: TRBJ2-2
cdr3_nt: TGTGCCAGCTCCCCAGGTAACACCGGGGAGCTGTTTTTT
cdr3_aa: CASSPGNTGELFF

v_call: TRBV21-1
d_call: NA
clone_size: NA
j_call: TRBJ2-1
cdr3_nt: TGTGCCAGCATCTCCAACCCCGGGAGCCATTACAATGAGCAGTTCTTC
cdr3_aa: CASISNPGSHYNEQFF

v_call: TRBV4-1
d_call: NA
clone_size: NA
j_call: TRBJ2-1
cdr3_nt: TGCGCCAGCGAAAACATTCGTGGTAGCCGAGGAGGGCAGTTCTTC
cdr3_aa: CASENIRGSRGGQFF

v_call: TRBV4-1
d_call: NA
clone_size: once
j_call: TRBJ1-5
cdr3_nt: TGCGCCAGCAGCCGACGGACAGATAATCAGCCCCAGCATTTT
cdr3_aa: CASSRRTDNQPQHF

v_call: TRBV11-2
d_call: NA
clone_size: few
j_call: TRBJ1-1
cdr3_nt: TGTGCCAGCAGCCGCCTGACAGTCAACACTGAAGCTTTCTTT
cdr3_aa: CASSRLTVNTEAFF

v_call: TRBV5-1
d_call: NA
clone_size: NA
j_call: TRBJ1-1
cdr3_nt: TGCGCCAGCAGCCGGCGGGTCGGGGGCACTGAAGCTTTCTTT
cdr3_aa: CASSRRVGGTEAFF

v_call: TRBV5-3
d_call: TRBD1
clone_size: NA
j_call: TRBJ1-5
cdr3_nt: TGTGCCAGAAGCTTGCCAGGGGGCTATAGCAATCAGCCCCAGCATTTT
cdr3_aa: CARSLPGGYSNQPQHF

v_call: TRBV21-1
d_call: NA
clone_size: NA
j_call: TRBJ2-7
cdr3_nt: TGTGCCAGCAGCAAAGTTAGGGGTGGGTTCTACGAGCAGTACTTC
cdr3_aa: CASSKVRGGFYEQYF

v_call: TRBV27
d_call: NA
clone_size: NA
j_call: TRBJ1-2
cdr3_nt: TGTGCCAGCAGTTTATCCGGGACACACCCTTATGGCTACACCTTC
cdr3_aa: CASSLSGTHPYGYTF

v_call: TRBV5-5
d_call: NA
clone_size: NA
j_call: TRBJ1-1
cdr3_nt: TGTGCCAGCACCCACATTTTGAGGACTGAAGCTTTCTTT
cdr3_aa: CASTHILRTEAFF

v_call: TRBV25-1
d_call: NA
clone_size: NA
j_call: TRBJ1-4
cdr3_nt: TGTGCCAGCAGTGACTTTCTTGAAAAACTGTTTTTT
cdr3_aa: CASSDFLEKLFF

v_call: TRBV12-3/TRBV12-4
d_call: NA
clone_size: NA
j_call: TRBJ1-6
cdr3_nt: TGTGCCAGCAGACGGGAGTATTCACCCCTCCACTTT
cdr3_aa: CASRREYSPLHF

v_call: TRBV5-1
d_call: TRBD2
clone_size: NA
j_call: TRBJ2-1
cdr3_nt: TGCGCCAGCAGCTGGGCGGGGGATGAGCAGTTCTTC
cdr3_aa: CASSWAGDEQFF

v_call: TRBV7-9
d_call: TRBD1
clone_size: NA
j_call: TRBJ2-3
cdr3_nt: TGTGCCAGCAGCTTAGACGGGACAGGCACAGATACGCAGTATTTT
cdr3_aa: CASSLDGTGTDTQYF

v_call: TRBV24-1
d_call: TRBD2
clone_size: NA
j_call: TRBJ2-1
cdr3_nt: TGTGCCACCAGTGAAGCGGGGCGGCATGAGCAGTTCTTC
cdr3_aa: CATSEAGRHEQFF